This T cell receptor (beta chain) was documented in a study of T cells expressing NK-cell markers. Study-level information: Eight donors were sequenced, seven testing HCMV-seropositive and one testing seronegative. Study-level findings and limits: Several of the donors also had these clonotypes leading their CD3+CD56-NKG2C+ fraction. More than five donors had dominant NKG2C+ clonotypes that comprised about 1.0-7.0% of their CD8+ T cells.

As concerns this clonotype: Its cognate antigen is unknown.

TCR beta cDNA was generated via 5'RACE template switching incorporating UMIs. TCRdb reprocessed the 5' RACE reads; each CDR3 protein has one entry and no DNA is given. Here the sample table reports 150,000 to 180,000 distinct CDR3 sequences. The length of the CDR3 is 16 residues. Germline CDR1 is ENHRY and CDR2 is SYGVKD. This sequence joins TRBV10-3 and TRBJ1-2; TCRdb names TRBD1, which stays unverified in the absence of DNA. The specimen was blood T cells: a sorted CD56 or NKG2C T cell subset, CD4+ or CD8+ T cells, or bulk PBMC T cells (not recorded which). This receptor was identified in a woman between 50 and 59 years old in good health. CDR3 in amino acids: CAISFRGDRGKDGYTF.